These 30 T cell receptor beta chains were sequenced from one sample in a study of blood T cell repertoires in COVID-19. Only in-frame clones appear in the TCRdb table, and some are missing; sequencing was by immunoSEQ multiplex PCR. The data contain 55,000 or so clones, around 77% of them singletons. The sequenced sample consisted of peripheral blood. Receptors originate from a man in his sixties with acute or convalescent COVID-19.

This clone has only one observation. The chain employs TRBV24-1 and TRBJ1-2; TRBD1 aligns across 7 bases. Germline V gene lookup returns CDR1 KGHDR and CDR2 SFDVKD. There are 16 residues in the CDR3. Trimming removed 6 bases from V and 0 bases from J; junction bases left unmatched: 9. The CDR3 DNA reads as TGTGCCACCAGTTCGACAGGGAACTTAGCTAACTATGGCTACACCTTC. Amino acids: CATSSTGNLANYGYTF.

This chain joins TRBV7-2 and TRBJ2-7, with 9 bases aligning to TRBD1. Germline V CDR1 and CDR2: SGHTA, FQGNSA. J gave up 1 base and V 5 bases, and 9 bases lay outside the gene matches. This CDR3 is 16 amino acids long. The DNA of the CDR3 is TGTGCCAGCAGCCCGAATACAGGGGGCCCATCCTACGAGCAGTACTTC. Amino acid sequence: CASSPNTGGPSYEQYF.

V gene TRBV4-2 combines with J gene TRBJ2-5; 12 nucleotides line up with TRBD2. CDR1 is LGHNA and CDR2 is YNFKEQ in the germline V gene. V trimming: 3 bases; J trimming: 5 bases; junction bases outside the gene matches: 4. CDR3 length: 15 residues. The CDR3 region has the DNA TGTGCCAGCAGCCAGACGACTAGCGGGGGTGAGACCCAGTACTTC. Amino acids: CASSQTTSGGETQYF.

The V and J genes are TRBV18 and TRBJ1-1, with TRBD1 matching 8 bases. Trimming removed 3 bases from V and 0 bases from J; junction bases left unmatched: 6. The germline gives CDR1 KGHSH, CDR2 LQKENI. This CDR3 contains 16 residues. CDR3 sequence (DNA): TGTGCCAGCTCACCTGGGACAGGAGGTATGAACACTGAAGCTTTCTTT. Protein product: CASSPGTGGMNTEAFF.

The rearrangement links TRBV6-6 to TRBJ1-1; D not resolved. V was trimmed by 6 bases and J by 1 base, leaving 12 bases between them. The germline V gene has CDR1 MNHNY and CDR2 SVGAGI (reference sequence). The CDR3 length is 14 residues. Here the CDR3 DNA reads TGTGCCAGCAGGGGGAGGACCAGGAACACTGAAGCTTTCTTT. Translation: CASRGRTRNTEAFF.

The chain recombines TRBV2 with TRBJ2-5; 11 nucleotides line up with TRBD1. Trimming at V came to 4 bases and at J to 5 bases, leaving 3 bases not matched to a gene. In germline, CDR1 is SNHLY, CDR2 FYNNEI. CDR3 length: 14 amino acids. The CDR3 loop is CASSVDRGPETQYF. The CDR3 DNA is TGTGCCAGCAGTGTGGACAGGGGGCCGGAGACCCAGTACTTC. The full variable domain, its missing parts supplied by reference TRBV2 and TRBJ2-5, is EPEVTQTPSHQVTQMGQEVILRCVPISNHLYFYWYRQILGQKVEFLVSFYNNEISEKSEIFDDQFSVERPDGSNFTLKIRSTKLEDSAMYFCASSVDRGPETQYFGPGTRLLVL.

This clone was detected only a few times. The chain has TRBV29-1 and TRBJ1-1; 7 bases are shared with TRBD1. The CDR3 is 13 amino acids. Germline V gene lookup returns CDR1 SQVTM and CDR2 ANQGSEA. V trimming: 6 bases; J trimming: 1 base; junction bases outside the gene matches: 5. The CDR3 sequence is CSVTRQGNTEAFF. For the CDR3, the DNA is TGCAGCGTCACCCGACAGGGGAACACTGAAGCTTTCTTT.

The chain recombines TRBV4-1 with TRBJ1-4; D not certain. V was cut by 4 bases and J by 6 bases, with 15 bases left in between. Per germline, CDR1 MGHRA and CDR2 YSYEKL. CDR3 length equals 15 residues. CDR3 amino acids: CASSPYEGADEKLFF. The CDR3 DNA follows: TGCGCCAGCAGCCCCTACGAGGGCGCCGATGAAAAACTGTTTTTT.

This chain links TRBV6-5 with TRBJ1-2; TRBD1 matches at 8 bases. The CDR3 is 16 amino acids. The junction had 3 bases not matched to a gene; V was cut back by 0 bases and J by 0 bases. Germline V lookup: CDR1 MNHEY, CDR2 SVGAGI. The CDR3 DNA is TGTGCCAGCAGTTACTCAGGGGACAGGACTAACTATGGCTACACCTTC. This translates into CASSYSGDRTNYGYTF.

The chain recombines TRBV7-3 with TRBJ2-2, with TRBD2 matching over 7 bases. Trimming removed 1 base from V and 2 bases from J; junction bases left unmatched: 4. This CDR3 is built from 16 residues. Germline CDR1 is SGHTA and CDR2 is FQGTGA. CDR3 loop: CASSLIGGGNTGELFF. DNA for the CDR3: TGTGCCAGCAGCTTAATAGGCGGGGGTAACACCGGGGAGCTGTTTTTT.

The V call is TRBV24-1, the J call TRBJ1-4; tentative D call: TRBD1 (5 bases). The CDR3 runs 14 residues. With 4 bases removed from V and 7 bases from J, the gap between germline ends came to 12 bases. Germline values: CDR1 KGHDR, CDR2 SFDVKD. The chain's CDR3 is CATSEKGRGEKLFF. DNA for the CDR3: TGTGCCACCAGTGAGAAGGGGCGAGGTGAAAAACTGTTTTTT.

J is TRBJ2-2 and V is TRBV27, with TRBD2 matching 11 bases. With 3 bases clipped from V and 4 bases from J, the junction kept 1 base outside the gene matches. Germline V gene sequence: CDR1 MNHEY, CDR2 SMNVEV (reference sequence). The CDR3 is 15 amino acids. CDR3 in DNA: TGTGCCAGCAGTTTTGGACTAGCGGGCACCGGGGAGCTGTTTTTT. Its protein product is CASSFGLAGTGELFF.

The genes are TRBV24-1 and TRBJ1-1, with TRBD1 matching over 7 bases. From germline, CDR1 is KGHDR and CDR2 SFDVKD. The CDR3 has 14 residues. Losses at the gene ends were 8 bases for V and 3 bases for J; bases not matched to a gene: 8. CDR3 sequence reads: CATTKTGTDTEAFF. As DNA, the CDR3 is TGTGCCACCACCAAGACAGGGACGGACACTGAAGCTTTCTTT.

This clone came up once. The V call is TRBV4-1, the J call TRBJ1-4; 11 bases are shared with TRBD1. CDR1 is MGHRA, CDR2 YSYEKL, per germline. Trimming removed 0 bases from V and 8 bases from J; junction bases left unmatched: 8. The CDR3 consists of 17 residues. The CDR3 region has the DNA TGCGCCAGCAGCCAAGATGCCGGACAGGGGGCGCTAGAAAAACTGTTTTTT. As protein: CASSQDAGQGALEKLFF.

On this clone itself: The sample contains more than one DNA sequence encoding this CDR3. This chain uses TRBV5-1 with TRBJ1-1; D gene unclear. CDR3 length: 13 amino acids. Deletions cut 2 bases from V and 1 base from J, with 6 bases between. In germline, CDR1 is SGHRS, CDR2 YFSETQ. The CDR3 coding sequence is TGCGCCAGCAGCTTAAGCACGAACACTGAAGCTTTCTTT. Translated: CASSLSTNTEAFF.

The gene calls are TRBV6-5 and TRBJ1-2, with D perhaps TRBD1 (5 bases). The CDR3 runs to 13 residues. Trimming took 5 bases from V and 4 from J, leaving 11 bases between them. Germline V gene lookup returns CDR1 MNHEY and CDR2 SVGAGI. CDR3: CASSIGGRYGYTF. CDR3 bases: TGTGCCAGCAGTATCGGGGGTCGCTATGGCTACACCTTC.

J is TRBJ1-2 and V is TRBV4-1; tentative D call: TRBD1 (6 bases). Trimming took 5 bases from V and 3 from J, leaving 16 bases between them. This CDR3 region has 15 residues. CDR1 is MGHRA, CDR2 YSYEKL, per germline. In nucleotides, the CDR3 is TGCGCCAGCAGCGGGGCGGGGGGGCTCGACTATGGCTACACCTTC. As protein: CASSGAGGLDYGYTF.

J is TRBJ1-5 and V is TRBV6-5, with D unresolved. Germline CDR1 reads MNHEY; CDR2 reads SVGAGI. The CDR3 loop spans 14 amino acids. Deletions cut 8 bases from V and 2 bases from J, with 13 bases between. The CDR3 sequence: CASSRSSGNQPQHF. The CDR3 region has the DNA TGTGCCAGCTCCCGGTCAAGCGGCAATCAGCCCCAGCATTTT.

This chain joins TRBV29-1 and TRBJ2-3, with TRBD1 identical over 9 bases. The germline gives CDR1 SQVTM, CDR2 ANQGSEA. The ends lost 6 bases at V and 3 bases at J; junction bases unmatched: 13. This CDR3 comprises 16 residues. CDR3 in amino acids: CSVGDTGTGKTDTQYF. Written as DNA, the CDR3 is TGCAGCGTGGGAGATACCGGGACAGGGAAAACAGATACGCAGTATTTT.

The chain employs TRBV7-8 and TRBJ1-4; D possibly corresponds to TRBD1 (6 bases). Deletions cut 5 bases from V and 0 bases from J, with 13 bases between. This CDR3 has 16 amino acids. Germline V gene sequence: CDR1 SGHVS, CDR2 FQNEAQ. CDR3 sequence: CASSRTGTTTNEKLFF. The DNA of the CDR3 is TGTGCCAGCAGCCGCACCGGGACAACAACTAATGAAAAACTGTTTTTT.

The chain couples TRBV18 to TRBJ1-3; D gene unclear. The germline V gene has CDR1 KGHSH and CDR2 LQKENI. With 2 bases removed from V and 4 bases from J, the gap between germline ends came to 18 bases. CDR3 size: 17 residues. The CDR3 reads CASSPSPARSKGNTIYF. The CDR3 DNA is TGTGCCAGCTCACCAAGTCCTGCGCGATCAAAGGGAAACACCATATATTTT.

The chain couples TRBV7-8 to TRBJ1-2, with 8 positions matching TRBD1. Looked up from germline, CDR1 is SGHVS and CDR2 is FQNEAQ. With V trimmed by 1 base and J by 4 bases, 11 bases remained unmatched. The CDR3 sequence is 17 residues long. The CDR3 loop is CASSLGQGARRVYGYTF. The CDR3 bases are TGTGCCAGCAGCTTAGGGCAGGGGGCGCGAAGAGTCTATGGCTACACCTTC.

CDR3 region: CASRPTGTGWNEQFF. The DNA for the CDR3 is TGTGCCAGCAGGCCGACCGGGACAGGATGGAATGAGCAGTTCTTC. The chain links TRBV7-2 to TRBJ2-1, with 8 bases fitting TRBD1. The CDR3 loop spans 15 amino acids. The V gene end was trimmed by 6 bases and the J gene end by 7 bases; junction bases not matched to a gene: 11. Germline CDR1 is SGHTA and CDR2 is FQGNSA.

J is TRBJ2-5 and V is TRBV2; possible D gene TRBD2, 7 bases. The CDR3 has 14 residues. The ends were cut back, 8 bases at V and 5 bases at J, with 18 bases in the middle. Germline V gives CDR1 SNHLY, CDR2 FYNNEI. The CDR3 loop reads CASDRVGGAETQYF. The CDR3 DNA follows: TGTGCCAGCGATAGGGTTGGGGGGGCGGAGACCCAGTACTTC.

The table lists this clone with a few counts. The chain is built from TRBV5-1 and TRBJ1-5; D may be TRBD1 (5 bases). CDR3 length: 15 residues. Looked up from germline, CDR1 is SGHRS and CDR2 is YFSETQ. Trimming removed 0 bases at V and 0 bases at J, with 7 bases between. The CDR3 bases are TGCGCCAGCAGCTTGGCCGGGGGTAGCAATCAGCCCCAGCATTTT. It yields the protein CASSLAGGSNQPQHF.

In this sample, this clone turned up a few times. The chain joins TRBV15 to TRBJ1-5; unclear D gene. V was cut by 0 bases and J by 7 bases, with 7 bases left in between. This CDR3 spans 13 amino acids. In germline, CDR1 is LNHNV, CDR2 YYDKDF (reference sequence). The CDR3 region is CATSRELVQPQHF. The CDR3 nucleotides read TGTGCCACCAGCAGAGAGTTAGTCCAGCCCCAGCATTTT.

The chain carries TRBV6-1 and TRBJ2-1; unclear D gene. Germline loops: CDR1 MNHNS, CDR2 SASEGT. The CDR3 is 12 amino acids. V shed 2 bases and J shed 6 bases, with 5 bases lying between them. The CDR3 loop reads CASSEKANEQFF. The CDR3 DNA reads TGTGCCAGCAGTGAAAAAGCCAATGAGCAGTTCTTC.

The CDR3 loop reads CASSPQVLRDNEKLFF. The CDR3 region has the DNA TGCGCCAGCAGCCCCCAGGTTCTACGCGATAATGAAAAACTGTTTTTT. The chain recombines TRBV4-1 with TRBJ1-4; no clear D gene. The CDR3 extends over 16 amino acids. Germline V lookup: CDR1 MGHRA, CDR2 YSYEKL. Trimming pared 4 bases from V and 4 bases from J, leaving 16 bases between.

Regarding this clone: At the DNA level, this CDR3 is encoded by other sequences in the same sample as well. The chain combines TRBV7-2 with TRBJ1-2; 7 bases are shared with TRBD1. Germline V gene sequence: CDR1 SGHTA, CDR2 FQGNSA. This CDR3 comprises 13 residues. V gave up 5 bases and J gave up 8 bases; unmatched junction bases: 8. This chain's CDR3 is CASSPDRAPGYTF. The CDR3 DNA sequence: TGTGCCAGCAGCCCAGACAGGGCCCCAGGCTACACCTTC.

The rearrangement links TRBV7-2 to TRBJ1-1, with D perhaps matching TRBD1 (6 bases). Trimming pared 3 bases from V and 11 bases from J, leaving 16 bases between. Germline V gene data show CDR1 as SGHTA and CDR2 as FQGNSA. The CDR3 sequence is 13 residues long. The CDR3: CASSFTGTKMAFF. As DNA, the CDR3 is TGTGCCAGCAGCTTTACAGGGACGAAGATGGCTTTCTTT.